The 13 T cell receptor beta chains listed next were all sequenced from one sample in a study of Tregs in tolerant kidney transplant recipients. Data came from immunoSEQ multiplex PCR; TCRdb stores just in-frame clones and leaves some out. The sample has roughly 250,000 clones, roughly four fifths seen once. Sequencing was done on a sample of CD4+ T cells from blood. The receptors were gathered from a human donor in good health.

J is TRBJ2-7 and V is TRBV20-1; D remains unclear. Trimming shortened V by 5 bases and J by 9 bases, and 14 bases separated the two germline ends. Germline CDR1 and CDR2: DFQATT and SNEGSKA (reference sequence). The CDR3 is made up of 11 amino acids. The CDR3 protein is CSAEWLRVQYF. CDR3 DNA sequence: TGCAGTGCTGAATGGCTCCGAGTGCAGTACTTC.

The chain uses TRBV19 and TRBJ1-1; D not certain. This CDR3 comprises 14 residues. Germline V gene lookup returns CDR1 LNHDA and CDR2 SQIVND (reference sequence). Deletions cut 6 bases from V and 1 base from J, with 12 bases between. This CDR3 reads CASSPRTANTEAFF. The CDR3 DNA reads TGTGCCAGTAGCCCCAGGACGGCGAACACTGAAGCTTTCTTT.

This sequence joins TRBV7-6 and TRBJ1-3; 8 bases map to TRBD1. With 1 base clipped from V and 4 bases from J, the junction kept 3 bases outside the gene matches. The CDR3 runs to 15 residues. Germline CDR1 SGHVS, CDR2 FNYEAQ. The CDR3 bases are TGTGCCAGCAGCTTAGACGGACAGGGAGGAAACACCATATATTTT. This translates into CASSLDGQGGNTIYF.

The chain is built from TRBV2 and TRBJ2-7; 13 nucleotides match TRBD2. Germline V gene data show CDR1 as SNHLY and CDR2 as FYNNEI. Trimming cost V 3 bases and J 3 bases; bases outside gene matches: 2. CDR3 length: 15 residues. CDR3: CASSERTSGSYEQYF. CDR3 sequence (DNA): TGTGCCAGCAGTGAGCGGACTAGCGGGAGCTACGAGCAGTACTTC. The variable domain in full, with the rest retrieved from reference TRBV2 and TRBJ2-7, is EPEVTQTPSHQVTQMGQEVILRCVPISNHLYFYWYRQILGQKVEFLVSFYNNEISEKSEIFDDQFSVERPDGSNFTLKIRSTKLEDSAMYFCASSERTSGSYEQYFGPGTRLTVT.

This clone occurred a few times. The rearrangement joins TRBV2 to TRBJ1-5, with D unclear. The length of the CDR3 is 13 residues. V was pared by 3 bases and J by 5 bases, with 8 bases between. The V gene's germline CDR1 is SNHLY and CDR2 FYNNEI. The CDR3 DNA follows: TGTGCCAGCAGTGATAAGGTATATCAGCCCCAGCATTTT. Protein sequence: CASSDKVYQPQHF.

This clone appeared a single time. V and J are TRBV21-1 and TRBJ1-1. TRBV21-1 is assigned pseudogene status. The CDR3 covers 15 residues. The CDR3 is CASSKIPRRSTEAFF. For the CDR3, the DNA is TGTGCCAGCAGCAAGATCCCCCGTAGGAGCACTGAAGCTTTCTTT.

The genes are TRBV5-5 and TRBJ1-1, with a tentative D call TRBD1 (5 bases). The V gene's germline CDR1 is SGHKS and CDR2 YYEKEE (reference sequence). The V end lost 3 bases, the J end lost 0 bases, and 9 bases lay between the germline ends. This CDR3 spans 14 amino acids. The CDR3 here is CASSSTEMNTEAFF. The CDR3 region has the DNA TGTGCCAGCAGCTCGACAGAGATGAACACTGAAGCTTTCTTT.

CDR3: CASSWSGSETQYF. The CDR3 DNA is TGCGCCAGCAGCTGGAGCGGGAGTGAGACCCAGTACTTC. The gene calls are TRBV5-1 and TRBJ2-5; 8 bases match TRBD2. With V trimmed by 3 bases and J by 5 bases, 3 bases remained unmatched. Germline CDR1 and CDR2: SGHRS and YFSETQ. The CDR3 has 13 amino acids.

This clone was seen more than once but under ten times. CDR3 sequence reads: CASSLDAYSGNTIYF. The CDR3 DNA sequence: TGTGCCAGTAGTCTCGACGCCTACTCTGGAAACACCATATATTTT. The genes are TRBV19 and TRBJ1-3, with D uncertain. This CDR3 contains 15 residues. From germline, CDR1 is LNHDA and CDR2 SQIVND (reference sequence). The V gene lost 5 bases and the J gene lost 0 bases, with 11 bases spanning the gap. Complete variable domain (other parts from reference TRBV19 and TRBJ1-3): DGGITQSPKYLFRKEGQNVTLSCEQNLNHDAMYWYRQDPGQGLRLIYYSQIVNDFQKGDIAEGYSVSREKKESFPLTVTSAQKNPTAFYLCASSLDAYSGNTIYFGEGSWLTVV.

This clone is a singleton in its sample. The chain combines TRBV29-1 with TRBJ1-2, with TRBD1 matching over 7 bases. J gave up 5 bases and V 2 bases, and 8 bases lay outside the gene matches. CDR3 length: 14 amino acids. The germline V gene has CDR1 SQVTM and CDR2 ANQGSEA. The CDR3 loop is CSVESTGIKYGYTF. The CDR3 DNA reads TGCAGCGTTGAATCGACAGGGATTAAGTATGGCTACACCTTC.

The V call is TRBV5-4, the J call TRBJ2-7; D not certain. With 1 base removed from V and 3 bases from J, the gap between germline ends came to 14 bases. From germline, CDR1 is SGHNT and CDR2 YYREEE (reference sequence). CDR3 size: 15 residues. As DNA, the CDR3 is TGTGCCAGCAGCTTGCCCCCCACGACGGACTACGAGCAGTACTTC. Its translation: CASSLPPTTDYEQYF. The full variable domain, its missing parts supplied by reference TRBV5-4 and TRBJ2-7, is ETGVTQSPTHLIKTRGQQVTLRCSSQSGHNTVSWYQQALGQGPQFIFQYYREEENGRGNFPPRFSGLQFPNYSSELNVNALELDDSALYLCASSLPPTTDYEQYFGPGTRLTVT.

This clone was detected once. V and J are TRBV5-8 and TRBJ2-1, with D possibly matching TRBD2 (6 bases). Germline CDR1 is SGHTS and CDR2 is YDEGEE. The CDR3 is 15 amino acids. The V end was cut by 1 base, the J end by 7 bases, with 15 bases between. CDR3 sequence reads: CASSLSGGPMNEQFF. CDR3 sequence (DNA): TGTGCCAGCAGCTTGAGTGGAGGGCCGATGAATGAGCAGTTCTTC.

In DNA form, the CDR3 reads TGTGCCAGCTCACCACCCGGGGGAACAGGGAGGCCCGCCGGGGAGCTGTTTTTT. Its protein is CASSPPGGTGRPAGELFF. This rearrangement joins TRBV18 to TRBJ2-2; D possibly uses TRBD1 or TRBD2 (6 bases each). This CDR3 has 18 amino acids. Germline CDR1 is KGHSH and CDR2 is LQKENI. V was cut by 0 bases and J by 6 bases, with 20 bases left in between.